The 32 T cell receptor beta chains below come from one sample, sequenced in a study of Ad26.COV2.S vaccination and SARS-CoV-2 variants (dated by TCRdb to about 2021). Taken with the paper, the label for treatment or condition translates to: approximately 18 received Ad26.COV2.S at low or high dose, single or two shots; roughly five received placebo; per-sample allocation not given. Repertoires of vaccine and placebo recipients were sequenced from samples collected on day 63 after the first injection. Receptors were amplified or captured by the immunoSEQ multiplex PCR assay. In TCRdb, the immuneACCESS table is reduced to in-frame sequences with V and J assigned. These tables do not hold every clone; where another copy was compared, an unresolved V gene accounts for under half, and the others remain unexplained. In all, the sample holds 350,000 to 600,000 clones, and approximately 90% of those were seen once. Clones ranked in the top ten supply approximately 1.7% of the sample.

The specimen was peripheral blood, collected in a trial of Ad26.COV2.S vaccine versus placebo. These receptors were obtained from a person aged 18-60 years who received the Ad26.COV2.S COVID-19 vaccine or a placebo.

The J gene is TRBJ1-3, the V gene TRBV11-2; tentative D call: TRBD1 (5 bases). The CDR3 totals 15 residues. The V end was cut by 5 bases, the J end by 2 bases, with 13 bases between. CDR1 is SGHAT, CDR2 FQNNGV, per germline. For the CDR3, the DNA is TGTGCCAGCAGCAACGTGGGGGGGACTGGAAACACCATATATTTT. This encodes CASSNVGGTGNTIYF.

The rearrangement uses TRBV18 and TRBJ2-5; unclear D gene. Germline V lookup: CDR1 KGHSH, CDR2 LQKENI. V gave up 3 bases and J gave up 2 bases, with 7 bases separating them. This CDR3 comprises 13 residues. CDR3 nucleotide sequence: TGTGCCAGCTCACCTGAGATGCAAGAGACCCAGTACTTC. Protein sequence: CASSPEMQETQYF.

This clone occurred once. The CDR3 region has the DNA TGTGCCAGCAGTACACAACGAGCAGGGGGCTATGGCTACACCTTC. Translation: CASSTQRAGGYGYTF. The chain combines TRBV6-5 with TRBJ1-2; TRBD1 agrees at 7 bases. The CDR3 is 15 residues long. V lost 5 bases, J lost 4 bases, and 10 bases stayed unmatched. Per the germline V gene, CDR1 is MNHEY and CDR2 is SVGAGI.

The chain is built from TRBV6-5 and TRBJ1-5, with TRBD1 matching 7 bases. The CDR3 is 13 residues long. With V trimmed by 9 bases and J by 0 bases, 2 bases remained unmatched. Germline assignment: CDR1 MNHEY and CDR2 SVGAGI. The CDR3 protein is CASHRGSNQPQHF. CDR3 nucleotide sequence: TGTGCCAGTCACAGGGGTAGCAATCAGCCCCAGCATTTT.

The chain carries TRBV2 and TRBJ2-1; D perhaps matches TRBD1 (5 bases). Per the germline V gene, CDR1 is SNHLY and CDR2 is FYNNEI. Trimming removed 7 bases at V and 3 bases at J, with 10 bases between. The CDR3 sequence is 13 residues long. CDR3 in DNA: TGTGCCAGCACCCTTGACAGCTACAATGAGCAGTTCTTC. It yields the protein CASTLDSYNEQFF.

The J gene is TRBJ1-2, the V gene TRBV4-1; D uncertain. V lost 1 base and J 7 bases, leaving 13 bases between the germline ends. CDR1 is MGHRA, CDR2 YSYEKL, per germline. This CDR3 is 14 amino acids long. CDR3 residues: CASSQVWRSGGYTF. The CDR3 DNA reads TGCGCCAGCAGCCAAGTTTGGCGCAGCGGTGGCTACACCTTC.

V is TRBV27 and J is TRBJ2-1; no reliable D call. Per the germline V gene, CDR1 is MNHEY and CDR2 is SMNVEV (reference sequence). CDR3 length: 15 residues. Trimming pared 4 bases from V and 0 bases from J, leaving 10 bases between. CDR3 sequence (DNA): TGTGCCAGCAGTTCGGGCCCCAGCTCCTACAATGAGCAGTTCTTC. It yields the protein CASSSGPSSYNEQFF.

This clone has just a few counts. This chain uses TRBV6-2 or TRBV6-3 with TRBJ1-6; D is ambiguous. The CDR3 covers 15 residues. V was pared by 5 bases and J by 7 bases, with 15 bases between. Germline values: CDR1 MNHEY, CDR2 SVGEGT. In DNA form, the CDR3 reads TGTGCCAGCAGTGCCGGGAGGAATTGGAATTCACCCCTCCACTTT. Encoded protein: CASSAGRNWNSPLHF.

This chain links TRBV19 with TRBJ1-3, with 7 bases aligning to TRBD1. This CDR3 contains 16 residues. CDR1 is LNHDA and CDR2 is SQIVND in the germline V gene (reference sequence). V trimming: 4 bases; J trimming: 0 bases; junction bases outside the gene matches: 6. The CDR3 is CASSKGGQLSGNTIYF. The CDR3 region has the DNA TGTGCCAGTAGTAAGGGGGGACAGCTCTCTGGAAACACCATATATTTT.

The chain uses TRBV6-6 and TRBJ1-2, with D unclear. V was trimmed by 0 bases and J by 3 bases, leaving 5 bases between them. CDR3 length: 13 amino acids. Germline V gives CDR1 MNHNY, CDR2 SVGAGI (reference sequence). CDR3 coding DNA: TGTGCCAGCAGTTACTCTAACCACTATGGCTACACCTTC. Protein product: CASSYSNHYGYTF.

The V gene is TRBV4-2, the J gene TRBJ2-1; D possibly corresponds to TRBD2 (6 bases). V was cut by 1 base and J by 6 bases, with 13 bases left in between. The CDR3 runs to 15 residues. In germline, CDR1 is LGHNA, CDR2 YNFKEQ. The CDR3: CASSQGGLASNEQFF. Written as DNA, the CDR3 is TGTGCCAGCAGCCAAGGGGGTCTAGCGAGCAATGAGCAGTTCTTC.

This clone has just a few counts. Distinct nucleotide sequences in the sample also encode this CDR3. The V call is TRBV7-9, the J call TRBJ1-1; D remains ambiguous. This CDR3 spans 13 amino acids. The V end was cut by 1 base, the J end by 0 bases, with 3 bases between. Germline V lookup: CDR1 SEHNR, CDR2 FQNEAQ (reference sequence). CDR3 nucleotides: TGTGCCAGCAGCTTAGTAATGAACACTGAAGCTTTCTTT. Translated, it gives CASSLVMNTEAFF. Complete variable domain (other parts from reference TRBV7-9 and TRBJ1-1): DTGVSQNPRHKITKRGQNVTFRCDPISEHNRLYWYRQTLGQGPEFLTYFQNEAQLEKSRLLSDRFSAERPKGSFSTLEIQRTEQGDSAMYLCASSLVMNTEAFFGQGTRLTVV.

V gene TRBV4-1 combines with J gene TRBJ1-5; D remains unclear. There are 18 residues in the CDR3. The V end lost 4 bases, the J end lost 3 bases, and 22 bases lay between the germline ends. Germline V gene data show CDR1 as MGHRA and CDR2 as YSYEKL. CDR3 sequence reads: CASSPTQIPDILNQPQHF. The CDR3 coding sequence is TGCGCCAGCAGCCCCACACAAATTCCCGACATACTCAATCAGCCCCAGCATTTT.

The rearrangement uses TRBV19 and TRBJ1-2, with 11 bases aligning to TRBD1. The CDR3 runs 15 residues. Germline lookup yields CDR1 LNHDA and CDR2 SQIVND (reference sequence). J gave up 3 bases and V 6 bases, and 6 bases lay outside the gene matches. CDR3: CASRDRGRWDYGYTF. CDR3 coding DNA: TGTGCCAGTAGGGACAGGGGGCGTTGGGACTATGGCTACACCTTC.

On this clone: The limits of the CDR3 on the DNA are not certain, so only TCRdb's listed CDR3 is given. The chain combines TRBV5-1 with TRBJ2-5; TRBD1, the D gene given by the table, was not confirmed from the DNA. Including both end residues, the CDR3 is 14 amino acids long. The germline V gene encodes CDR1 SGHRS and CDR2 YFSETQ. The CDR3 loop is CASSSMVGTGSLYF.

The rearrangement joins TRBV7-9 to TRBJ2-7; D unclear. Between the trimmed V and J ends, which lost 5 bases and 6 bases, there was a span of 14 bases. Germline-derived CDR1 and CDR2 are SEHNR and FQNEAQ (reference sequence). This CDR3 spans 13 amino acids. The CDR3 region is CASSIGKVTEQYF. As DNA, the CDR3 is TGTGCCAGCAGCATTGGGAAGGTTACCGAGCAGTACTTC.

The V and J genes are TRBV2 and TRBJ1-6; TRBD1 might be the D (5 bases). Between the trimmed V and J ends, which lost 4 bases and 7 bases, there was a span of 11 bases. Germline lookup yields CDR1 SNHLY and CDR2 FYNNEI. This CDR3 comprises 14 residues. The CDR3 spells CASSVVQGNSPLHF. The CDR3 DNA reads TGTGCCAGCAGTGTTGTCCAGGGAAATTCACCCCTCCACTTT.

The V and J genes are TRBV5-1 and TRBJ1-5; TRBD1 matches 8 bases. Germline loops: CDR1 SGHRS, CDR2 YFSETQ. CDR3 size: 16 residues. V trimming: 4 bases; J trimming: 3 bases; junction bases outside the gene matches: 9. CDR3 protein: CASSPGQGALNQPQHF. The CDR3 region has the DNA TGCGCCAGCAGCCCTGGGCAGGGGGCCCTCAATCAGCCCCAGCATTTT.

This chain uses TRBV6-5 with TRBJ1-2; D may be TRBD1 (6 bases). The CDR3 sequence is 15 residues long. The germline CDR1 and CDR2 sequences are MNHEY and SVGAGI. Trimming took off 0 bases at V and 0 bases at J, with 8 bases between the two ends. CDR3 coding DNA: TGTGCCAGCAGTTACTCTCAGGGGACTAACTATGGCTACACCTTC. Protein: CASSYSQGTNYGYTF.

The V and J genes are TRBV14 and TRBJ1-2; D is unresolved. Trimming shortened V by 1 base and J by 13 bases, and 13 bases separated the two germline ends. CDR1 is SGHDN, CDR2 FVKESK, per germline. The CDR3 runs 12 residues. CDR3 sequence reads: CASSQAVVLPTF. In DNA form, the CDR3 reads TGTGCCAGCAGCCAAGCGGTGGTCCTTCCCACCTTC.

As regards this clone: Other DNA sequences of this sample code for an identical CDR3. V and J are TRBV6-5 and TRBJ2-7; D gene uncertain. V was clipped by 0 bases and J by 2 bases, with 8 bases between them. Germline-derived CDR1 and CDR2 are MNHEY and SVGAGI. This CDR3 spans 14 amino acids. The CDR3 DNA reads as TGTGCCAGCAGTTACTCGGGCGGCCCCTACGAGCAGTACTTC. Residues: CASSYSGGPYEQYF.

A single count supports this clone. The J gene is TRBJ1-6, the V gene TRBV5-1; D gene unclear. Germline CDR1 SGHRS, CDR2 YFSETQ. CDR3 size: 16 residues. The V end was cut by 0 bases, the J end by 5 bases, with 12 bases between. The CDR3 nucleotides are TGCGCCAGCAGCTTGGGCCCCATGCCCGATAATTCACCCCTCCACTTT. Translated: CASSLGPMPDNSPLHF.

The V call is TRBV30, the J call TRBJ2-2; 8 positions match TRBD2. The CDR3 spans 17 residues. Trimming took 3 bases from V and 0 from J; bases not matched to a gene: 9. Germline loops: CDR1 GTSNPN, CDR2 SVGIG (reference sequence). The CDR3 loop reads CAWRVDKRGTNTGELFF. The CDR3 DNA sequence: TGTGCCTGGAGGGTCGATAAGCGGGGGACGAACACCGGGGAGCTGTTTTTT.

J is TRBJ2-5 and V is TRBV5-1; TRBD1 matches at 10 bases. This CDR3 has 17 residues. V dropped 5 bases and J dropped 5; count of bases not matched to a gene: 15. Germline assignment: CDR1 SGHRS and CDR2 YFSETQ. The CDR3 nucleotides are TGCGCCAGCAGACCGACAGGGGGCCACGCGGTCTCTGAGACCCAGTACTTC. Amino acid sequence: CASRPTGGHAVSETQYF.

The V call is TRBV7-2, the J call TRBJ2-7; 7 bases fit TRBD1. V shed 5 bases, J shed 3 bases, and the junction held 16 bases outside the gene matches. This CDR3 has 17 residues. Germline V CDR1 and CDR2: SGHTA, FQGNSA. In DNA, the CDR3 is TGTGCCAGCAGCGCGAGACCTGGGACAGCTACTTACTACGAGCAGTACTTC. Its protein is CASSARPGTATYYEQYF.

The V gene is TRBV15, the J gene TRBJ2-1, with TRBD2 matching over 10 bases. Per the germline V gene, CDR1 is LNHNV and CDR2 is YYDKDF (reference sequence). This CDR3 has 15 amino acids. The junction had 6 bases not matched to a gene; V was cut back by 3 bases and J by 7 bases. The CDR3 reads CATSRLAGDVNEQFF. The DNA of the CDR3 is TGTGCCACCAGCAGGCTAGCGGGAGACGTTAATGAGCAGTTCTTC.

This clone was detected once. V usage is TRBV3-1 (or the pseudogene TRBV3-2) and J usage is TRBJ2-7; tentatively, D is TRBD2 (5 bases). The ends were cut back, 5 bases at V and 6 bases at J, with 20 bases in the middle. Germline V gene data show CDR1 as LGHDT and CDR2 as YNNKEL (reference sequence). The CDR3 has 15 amino acids. CDR3 protein: CASSASWLAGLEQYF. The CDR3 DNA is TGTGCCAGCAGCGCCAGCTGGCTAGCTGGTCTCGAGCAGTACTTC.

V is TRBV7-9 and J is TRBJ2-5; 10 bases map to TRBD1. Germline values: CDR1 SEHNR, CDR2 FQNEAQ (reference sequence). This CDR3 region has 16 residues. V dropped 1 base and J dropped 5; count of bases not matched to a gene: 7. CDR3 sequence: CASSLVGTGEVETQYF. The CDR3 DNA sequence: TGTGCCAGCAGCTTAGTCGGGACAGGGGAAGTGGAGACCCAGTACTTC. The variable domain in full, completed from reference TRBV7-9 and TRBJ2-5, reads DTGVSQNPRHKITKRGQNVTFRCDPISEHNRLYWYRQTLGQGPEFLTYFQNEAQLEKSRLLSDRFSAERPKGSFSTLEIQRTEQGDSAMYLCASSLVGTGEVETQYFGPGTRLLVL.

This sequence joins TRBV11-2 and TRBJ2-3; D is unclear. Germline V gene lookup returns CDR1 SGHAT and CDR2 FQNNGV. The CDR3 covers 12 residues. Trimming pared 2 bases from V and 5 bases from J, leaving 5 bases between. In nucleotides, the CDR3 is TGTGCCAGCAGCTTAACCGGAGATACGCAGTATTTT. This encodes CASSLTGDTQYF.

To note about this clone: The sample has other DNA sequences that encode this CDR3 too. The chain couples TRBV6-5 to TRBJ1-1; D might be TRBD1 (5 bases). V shed 2 bases and J shed 4 bases, with 8 bases lying between them. The CDR3 is made up of 13 amino acids. Germline lookup yields CDR1 MNHEY and CDR2 SVGAGI. The CDR3 sequence: CASSYGGGTEAFF. CDR3 DNA: TGTGCCAGCAGTTACGGGGGAGGCACTGAAGCTTTCTTT.

The chain links TRBV6-5 to TRBJ1-5; D perhaps matches TRBD1 (6 bases). The CDR3 covers 15 residues. V lost 5 bases and J lost 6, with 17 bases in between. Germline loops: CDR1 MNHEY, CDR2 SVGAGI. CDR3 residues: CASSRLPRGSQPQHF. CDR3 in DNA: TGTGCCAGCAGTCGGCTGCCCAGGGGTAGTCAGCCCCAGCATTTT.

This chain connects TRBV29-1 to TRBJ2-1; TRBD2 matches at 10 bases. This CDR3 comprises 13 residues. After removal of 4 bases from V and 7 bases from J, the junction contained 4 bases not matched to a gene. Germline CDR1 and CDR2: SQVTM and ANQGSEA. The CDR3 protein is CSVAAGGVNEQFF. In DNA form, the CDR3 reads TGCAGCGTTGCAGCGGGGGGGGTGAATGAGCAGTTCTTC.